A single sample gave rise to the 24 T cell receptor beta chains below, sequenced in a study of T cells in Graves' hyperthyroidism and ophthalmopathy (dated by TCRdb to the late 2010s). Library generation was performed with multiplex PCR. TCRdb lists the instrument as Illumina HiSeq 2000. The TCR beta CDR3 regions were amplified from the RNA transcripts. The first round of RT-PCR for the TCR CDR3 was performed with the HTBI primer set and the Qiagen OneStep RT-PCR kit. TCRdb handled the public reads itself, with Q25 trimming in fastp and clone calling in MiXCR, and kept productive beta chains. Rows with one shared CDR3 protein collapse into an entry with the most common genes and DNA. The sample data list approximately 640,000 distinct CDR3 sequences, and roughly 17% of these were observed just once. The top ten clones comprise roughly 15% of the sample. The sequenced sample consisted of blood. The origin of the receptors is a man between 45 and 60 years old with Graves' hyperthyroidism.

This clonotype was counted between two and nine times. The chain recombines TRBV4-1 with TRBJ2-2; possibly TRBD2 for D (5 bases). V lost 0 bases, J lost 5 bases, and 7 bases lay in between. The CDR3 consists of 14 residues. Germline CDR1 and CDR2: MGHRA and YSYEKL. CDR3 in amino acids: CASSQDPGTGELFF. In nucleotides, the CDR3 is TGCGCCAGCAGCCAAGATCCGGGAACCGGGGAGCTGTTTTTT.

The gene calls are TRBV19 and TRBJ2-1; 7 bases align to TRBD2. The CDR3 loop spans 15 amino acids. J gave up 7 bases and V 6 bases, and 12 bases lay outside the gene matches. From germline, CDR1 is LNHDA and CDR2 SQIVND (reference sequence). CDR3 protein: CASSLSGGSFNEQFF. CDR3 coding DNA: TGTGCCAGTAGCTTGTCGGGCGGGAGTTTTAATGAGCAGTTCTTC.

This clonotype was found many times. This rearrangement joins TRBV12-5 to TRBJ2-3; 11 bases fit TRBD2. J gave up 0 bases and V 5 bases, and 4 bases lay outside the gene matches. This CDR3 spans 16 amino acids. CDR1 LGHNT and CDR2 FRNRAP come from the germline V gene. The CDR3 sequence: CASGQTSGTSTDTQYF. CDR3 bases: TGTGCTAGTGGTCAGACTAGCGGGACTAGCACAGATACGCAGTATTTT.

Many counts were recorded for this clonotype. The chain employs TRBV28 and TRBJ2-7, with TRBD1 matching 10 bases. Germline lookup yields CDR1 MDHEN and CDR2 SYDVKM. This CDR3 is 16 amino acids long. V was clipped by 4 bases and J by 4 bases; unmatched bases: 10. The CDR3 nucleotides read TGTGCCAGCAGTTACTTTTCCGGGACAGGGGTTTACGAGCAGTACTTC. Translated: CASSYFSGTGVYEQYF.

The gene calls are TRBV6-5 and TRBJ2-1; D unresolved. Germline V gives CDR1 MNHEY, CDR2 SVGAGI. Trimming shortened V by 0 bases and J by 0 bases, and 12 bases separated the two germline ends. CDR3 length equals 17 residues. The CDR3 DNA is TGTGCCAGCAGTTACTCTGACTCTCGTAGCTCCTACAATGAGCAGTTCTTC. It specifies CASSYSDSRSSYNEQFF.

V and J are TRBV3-1 and TRBJ2-3, with D maybe TRBD2 (6 bases). V lost 4 bases and J lost 4, with 18 bases in between. The CDR3 spans 16 residues. Germline V CDR1 and CDR2: LGHDT, YNNKEL (reference sequence). The CDR3 DNA reads as TGTGCCAGCAGCCCTCCCGGTGCGGGGTCGTCAGATACGCAGTATTTT. Protein sequence: CASSPPGAGSSDTQYF.

This clonotype was picked up a small number of times. CDR3 amino acids: CASSLVGRQSSYNSPLHF. CDR3 DNA sequence: TGTGCCAGCAGCTTAGTTGGTCGGCAAAGCTCCTATAATTCACCCCTCCACTTT. The chain is built from TRBV7-8 and TRBJ1-6; D not certain. The V end was cut by 1 base, the J end by 0 bases, with 13 bases between. The CDR3 is 18 amino acids. The V gene's germline CDR1 is SGHVS and CDR2 FQNEAQ.

In the case of this clonotype: A much larger clonotype is one base distant, so this may be a read error. This sequence joins TRBV24-1 and TRBJ2-3, with TRBD2 identical over 8 bases. CDR3 length: 16 residues. V was clipped by 2 bases and J by 2 bases; unmatched bases: 5. Germline V gene lookup returns CDR1 KGHDR and CDR2 SFDVKD. The CDR3 region has the DNA TGTGCCACCAGTGATTGGACTAGCTGGAACACAGATACGCAGTATTTT. Its translation: CATSDWTSWNTDTQYF.

About this clonotype itself: A junction end diverges from the germline sequence, so it may reflect a read error. This chain joins TRBV7-9 and TRBJ2-7, with D tentatively TRBD1 (6 bases). The CDR3 has 13 residues. CDR1 SEHNR and CDR2 FQNEAQ come from the germline V gene (reference sequence). CDR3 DNA: TGTGCCAGCAGAATTGACAGGTCCTACGAGCATTACTTC. Its translation is CASRIDRSYEHYF.

In this sample, this clonotype turned up many times. This sequence joins TRBV2 and TRBJ2-2; the D is unclear. The germline V and J ends were trimmed by 4 bases and 6 bases, with 6 bases remaining between them. From germline, CDR1 is SNHLY and CDR2 FYNNEI. The CDR3 consists of 12 residues. In nucleotides, the CDR3 is TGTGCCAGCAGTGTTCAGGCCGGGGAGCTGTTTTTT. Protein product: CASSVQAGELFF.

In its sample, this clonotype was seen a few times. The rearrangement links TRBV9 to TRBJ2-7; the D is unclear. The CDR3 extends over 14 amino acids. V was trimmed by 0 bases and J by 0 bases, leaving 7 bases between them. Looked up from germline, CDR1 is SGDLS and CDR2 is YYNGEE. The CDR3 coding sequence is TGTGCCAGCAGCGTAGACATAATCTCCTACGAGCAGTACTTC. As protein: CASSVDIISYEQYF.

The genes are TRBV5-1 and TRBJ2-2; 7 bases are a match to TRBD2. The germline V gene has CDR1 SGHRS and CDR2 YFSETQ. There are 16 residues in the CDR3. Trimming took 1 base from V and 3 from J; bases not matched to a gene: 6. CDR3 sequence: CASSLFGGYDTGELFF. In DNA, the CDR3 is TGCGCCAGCAGCTTGTTCGGGGGGTATGACACCGGGGAGCTGTTTTTT.

The sample holds many counts of this clonotype. The chain combines TRBV7-3 with TRBJ2-1, with 7 bases identical to TRBD2. V lost 1 base to trimming and J lost 5 bases; unmatched junction nucleotides: 5. Per germline, CDR1 SGHTA and CDR2 FQGTGA. The CDR3 loop spans 15 amino acids. The CDR3 DNA reads TGTGCCAGCAGCTTAAAGGTAGCGGGTAACAATGAGCAGTTCTTC. Translating gives CASSLKVAGNNEQFF.

V gene TRBV29-1 combines with J gene TRBJ2-7, with TRBD2 identical over 15 bases. Trimming cost V 3 bases and J 4 bases; bases outside gene matches: 4. Germline-derived CDR1 and CDR2 are SQVTM and ANQGSEA. The CDR3 spans 15 residues. The CDR3: CSVEIGTSGGYEQYF. CDR3 nucleotides: TGCAGCGTTGAGATAGGGACTAGCGGGGGGTACGAGCAGTACTTC.

This clonotype appeared a single time. This rearrangement joins TRBV19 to TRBJ1-2; 9 bases align to TRBD1. V dropped 5 bases and J dropped 5; count of bases not matched to a gene: 6. CDR1 and CDR2 from the germline V gene are LNHDA and SQIVND (reference sequence). The CDR3 has 14 amino acids. CDR3 bases: TGTGCCAGTAGTGCCGGACAGGGGAGGTATGGCTACACCTTC. The encoded protein is CASSAGQGRYGYTF. The variable domain in full, completed from reference TRBV19 and TRBJ1-2, reads DGGITQSPKYLFRKEGQNVTLSCEQNLNHDAMYWYRQDPGQGLRLIYYSQIVNDFQKGDIAEGYSVSREKKESFPLTVTSAQKNPTAFYLCASSAGQGRYGYTFGSGTRLTVV.

The chain couples TRBV20-1 to TRBJ2-7, with 8 bases matching TRBD2. This CDR3 has 13 amino acids. CDR1 is DFQATT, CDR2 SNEGSKA, per germline (reference sequence). The trim removed 5 bases at V and 2 bases at J, leaving 5 bases unmatched. The CDR3 spells CSASQREPYEQYF. The DNA of the CDR3 is TGCAGTGCTTCCCAGCGGGAGCCCTACGAGCAGTACTTC.

In this sample, this clonotype turned up many times. The CDR3 loop is CASSVVRGSGNTIYF. The CDR3, as DNA: TGTGCCAGCAGTGTCGTTAGGGGGTCTGGAAACACCATATATTTT. The rearrangement joins TRBV2 to TRBJ1-3, with a possible D match to TRBD1 (6 bases). CDR3 length: 15 amino acids. Germline CDR1 SNHLY, CDR2 FYNNEI. Trimming removed 4 bases at V and 1 base at J, with 11 bases between.

The table lists this clonotype with many counts. The rearrangement links TRBV7-2 to TRBJ1-4, with D perhaps matching TRBD1 (5 bases). Germline V gene data show CDR1 as SGHTA and CDR2 as FQGNSA. The CDR3 runs 16 residues. The V end lost 1 base, the J end lost 7 bases, and 16 bases lay between the germline ends. The CDR3: CASSLVPGGNREKLFF. Here the CDR3 DNA reads TGTGCCAGCAGCTTAGTGCCCGGGGGAAATCGTGAAAAACTGTTTTTT.

The chain employs TRBV29-1 and TRBJ1-1, with 10 nucleotides matching TRBD1. Germline trimming cut 8 bases from V and 5 bases from J; bases unmatched to any gene: 5. The germline V gene encodes CDR1 SQVTM and CDR2 ANQGSEA. The CDR3 runs 12 residues. The CDR3 coding sequence is TGCAGCAGCTGGGACAGGGGAACTGAAGCTTTCTTT. It yields the protein CSSWDRGTEAFF.

The chain combines TRBV19 with TRBJ1-5; D uncertain. The length of the CDR3 is 13 residues. Germline V gives CDR1 LNHDA, CDR2 SQIVND (reference sequence). V was cut by 3 bases and J by 5 bases, with 8 bases left in between. CDR3 nucleotide sequence: TGTGCCAGTAGTATCGCGGGTTATCAGCCCCAGCATTTT. Its translation is CASSIAGYQPQHF.

This clonotype appeared many times. The V gene is TRBV6-2 or TRBV6-3, the J gene TRBJ1-2; 7 bases map to TRBD1. The CDR3 contains 16 residues. V gave up 1 base and J gave up 4 bases; unmatched junction bases: 9. From germline, CDR1 is MNHEY and CDR2 SVGEGT. CDR3 region: CASSYLGTDRIYGYTF. CDR3 DNA: TGTGCCAGCAGTTACTTGGGGACGGACAGGATCTATGGCTACACCTTC.

The rearrangement links TRBV25-1 to TRBJ1-1, with 7 bases that match TRBD1. Per the germline V gene, CDR1 is MGHDK and CDR2 is SYGVNS. V gave up 3 bases and J gave up 2 bases; unmatched junction bases: 6. The CDR3 extends over 15 amino acids. CDR3 sequence reads: CASSDLGQLNTEAFF. The CDR3 nucleotides read TGTGCCAGCAGTGACCTGGGACAGCTTAACACTGAAGCTTTCTTT.

This clonotype was seen ten or more times. This sequence joins TRBV28 and TRBJ2-1, with TRBD2 matching 9 bases. CDR1 and CDR2 from the germline V gene are MDHEN and SYDVKM. This CDR3 has 15 residues. V lost 3 bases to trimming and J lost 3 bases; unmatched junction nucleotides: 3. The CDR3 protein is CASSFEREVYNEQFF. The CDR3 DNA sequence: TGTGCCAGCAGTTTCGAGCGGGAGGTCTACAATGAGCAGTTCTTC.

DNA of the CDR3: TGCGCCAGCAGCTTGGGCGTATTGACTAGCGAGCAGTTCTTC. The encoded protein is CASSLGVLTSEQFF. The chain combines TRBV5-1 with TRBJ2-1; 7 bases match TRBD2. The J segment lost 10 bases and the V segment lost 0 bases, leaving 7 bases of the junction unmatched. Germline V gives CDR1 SGHRS, CDR2 YFSETQ. This CDR3 is built from 14 residues.